This T cell receptor beta chain comes out of a study of blood T cell repertoires in COVID-19. TCRdb's table, derived via immunoSEQ multiplex PCR, lists solely in-frame clones and lacks some. The sample has about 300,000 clones; around 89% are singletons. The J segment lost 4 bases and the V segment lost 3 bases, leaving 5 bases of the junction unmatched. This CDR3 is 15 amino acids long. Per the germline V gene, CDR1 is LGHNT and CDR2 is FRNRAP. The sequenced sample consisted of peripheral blood. The TCR comes from a man aged 40-49 years with acute or convalescent COVID-19. The chain joins TRBV12-5 to TRBJ2-7; 11 bases fit TRBD2. The CDR3 protein is CASGLGLAGDYEQYF. In nucleotides, the CDR3 is TGTGCTAGTGGTTTAGGACTAGCGGGTGATTACGAGCAGTACTTC. The complete variable domain, with remaining parts taken from reference TRBV12-5 and TRBJ2-7, reads DARVTQTPRHKVTEMGQEVTMRCQPILGHNTVFWYRQTMMQGLELLAYFRNRAPLDDSGMPKDRFSAEMPDATLATLKIQPSEPRDSAVYFCASGLGLAGDYEQYFGPGTRLTVT.